What follows describes a single T cell receptor beta chain. The antigen remains undetermined. Blood was drawn at less than 3 ml per donor. CDR3 length equals 14 residues. This sample is part of a study of monozygotic twins with inflammatory bowel disease. Notes on the study in general: Twins with IBD were found to have lower TCRbeta diversity (inverse Simpson) than healthy co-twins. Repertoire likeness was no different across concordant and discordant twins, perhaps owing to restricted power.

Reprocessing the 5' RACE reads, TCRdb reports a single entry for every CDR3 protein and omits DNA. In all, the sample yields about 160,000 distinct CDR3 sequences. Material for sequencing was blood. The V gene is TRBV21-1, the J gene TRBJ2-3; the D gene TCRdb calls, TRBD2, cannot be checked with no DNA. TRBV21-1 is recorded as a pseudogene. This sequence originates from a human donor with ulcerative colitis or Crohn's disease, or a healthy co-twin of an affected twin (not recorded which). The CDR3 loop reads CASRRTSSPDTQYF.